This TCR beta chain was identified in a study of cytomegalovirus exposure and HLA in healthy donors. General observations from the study: Rare TCR sequences dominated, though some public TCRs recurred in many donors. The study recorded 150 to 200 TCR beta chains that were cytomegalovirus-associated. Per published reports, the classifier diagnosed cytomegalovirus status with high specificity and sensitivity.

Germline lookup yields CDR1 SGHRS and CDR2 YFSETQ. The CDR3 totals 13 residues. Trimming cost V 4 bases and J 8 bases; bases outside gene matches: 5. The donors were in the 120-subject validation cohort, distinct from the 666-subject first cohort. Notes on this clone: Its target is not known.

Generated by immunoSEQ multiplex PCR, the TCRdb table keeps only in-frame clones and is missing some. Of some 73,000 clones listed, roughly 90% were seen once; the top ten hold 3.5% to 4%. The chain couples TRBV5-1 to TRBJ2-1, with TRBD1 matching over 8 bases. This clonotype originated in a woman aged 18-35 years in good health and CMV-seropositive. The sample taken for sequencing was PBMCs. The chain's CDR3 is CASSADRAYEQFF. The CDR3 nucleotides read TGCGCCAGCAGCGCGGACAGGGCGTATGAGCAGTTCTTC.